This T cell receptor (beta chain) emerged from a study of T cells in Graves' hyperthyroidism and ophthalmopathy. As for the study in general: Peripheral blood was taken when the disease was first diagnosed, before any treatment began. Overall study findings and caveats: Ophthalmopathy onset followed model prediction by a median around 6.9 months.

This clonotype was counted many times. Its antigen is still unknown. CDR1 MGHDK and CDR2 SYGVNS come from the germline V gene. Trimming took off 3 bases at V and 6 bases at J, with 12 bases between the two ends. The CDR3 runs to 13 residues. Lactation, pregnancy, other autoimmune disease or uncontrolled infection excluded patients. Fresh peripheral blood, approximately 9.7 ml, was the source of the PBMCs. Authors of the study amplified TCR beta CDR3 regions from RNA transcripts. A first-round RT-PCR of the TCR CDR3 used the HTBI primer set. A single record per CDR3 protein comes from TCRdb applying MiXCR to the multiplex PCR reads. The sample holds 600,000 to 700,000 distinct CDR3 sequences, approximately 15% seen once.

The chain links TRBV25-1 to TRBJ2-7; D remains unclear. Sequenced material: blood. This TCR derives from a woman between 40 and 50 years old with Graves' ophthalmopathy. The CDR3 loop reads CASSDSGRAEQYF. CDR3 nucleotides: TGTGCCAGCAGTGATTCGGGTCGGGCCGAGCAGTACTTC.